Following are 30 T cell receptor beta chains from one sample sequenced in a study of cytomegalovirus exposure and HLA in healthy donors. The primer mix had 60 Vbeta and 13 Jbeta primers. The table came from immunoSEQ multiplex PCR; TCRdb's copy has only in-frame clones and leaves some out. The sample includes some 100,000 clones, more than 65% of them seen just once. Sequenced material: PBMCs. The receptor set was obtained from a girl aged 2 to 10 in good health and CMV-seropositive.

This clone was observed a single time. The chain carries TRBV5-1 and TRBJ1-2; TRBD1 matches 7 bases. Looked up from germline, CDR1 is SGHRS and CDR2 is YFSETQ. Trimming cost V 4 bases and J 4 bases; bases outside gene matches: 10. The CDR3 spans 15 residues. In nucleotides, the CDR3 is TGCGCCAGCAGCCGCACAGGGGATGAGGTCTATGGCTACACCTTC. The encoded protein is CASSRTGDEVYGYTF.

V and J are TRBV28 and TRBJ1-2; 7 nucleotides match TRBD1. The CDR3 spans 13 residues. From germline, CDR1 is MDHEN and CDR2 SYDVKM. V trimming: 5 bases; J trimming: 2 bases; junction bases outside the gene matches: 2. The CDR3 nucleotides read TGTGCCAGCAGTGTACAGGGGAACTATGGCTACACCTTC. Protein: CASSVQGNYGYTF.

The chain uses TRBV7-9 and TRBJ1-1, with 7 bases lining up with TRBD1. Trimming at V came to 5 bases and at J to 0 bases, leaving 6 bases not matched to a gene. Germline CDR1 reads SEHNR; CDR2 reads FQNEAQ (reference sequence). This CDR3 has 15 amino acids. In DNA form, the CDR3 reads TGTGCCAGCAGCGCCCAGGGGGGCTTGAACACTGAAGCTTTCTTT. It codes for CASSAQGGLNTEAFF.

The chain combines TRBV5-1 with TRBJ2-7; TRBD2 agrees at 9 bases. Germline loops: CDR1 SGHRS, CDR2 YFSETQ. The CDR3 loop spans 16 amino acids. V shed 0 bases and J 4 bases; nucleotides not matched to a gene: 8. Written as DNA, the CDR3 is TGCGCCAGCAGCTTGGGTGGTAGCGGGAGTCAGTACGAGCAGTACTTC. Its protein is CASSLGGSGSQYEQYF. Combining the CDR3 with reference TRBV5-1 and TRBJ2-7 gives the whole variable domain KAGVTQTPRYLIKTRGQQVTLSCSPISGHRSVSWYQQTPGQGLQFLFEYFSETQRNKGNFPGRFSGRQFSNSRSEMNVSTLELGDSALYLCASSLGGSGSQYEQYFGPGTRLTVT.

The chain recombines TRBV6-5 with TRBJ2-7, with D possibly TRBD1 on 6 matching bases. TRBJ2-5 matches the DNA end more closely, so the J call is doubtful. The CDR3 runs 13 residues. CDR1 is MNHEY and CDR2 is SVGAGI in the germline V gene. CDR3 DNA sequence: TGTGCCAGCAGTTACCTCATACAGGGGACCCAGTACTTC. This encodes CASSYLIQGTQYF.

V usage is TRBV7-9 and J usage is TRBJ2-3; no firm D call. Germline CDR1 SEHNR, CDR2 FQNEAQ (reference sequence). The CDR3 extends over 13 amino acids. Trimming shortened V by 5 bases and J by 2 bases, and 8 bases separated the two germline ends. CDR3 nucleotides: TGTGCCAGCAGCCCGGTTTTCACAGATACGCAGTATTTT. Translation: CASSPVFTDTQYF.

The chain is built from TRBV2 and TRBJ2-5, with a possible D match to TRBD1 (6 bases). The germline gives CDR1 SNHLY, CDR2 FYNNEI. Trimming left V 3 bases short and J 0 bases short, with 20 bases between. The CDR3 contains 18 residues. The CDR3 reads CASSDPRVTGKYQETQYF. The CDR3, as DNA: TGTGCCAGCAGTGATCCCCGGGTAACAGGGAAATACCAAGAGACCCAGTACTTC.

The rearrangement uses TRBV30 and TRBJ2-4, with 8 bases matching TRBD2. Trimming removed 7 bases from V and 6 bases from J; junction bases left unmatched: 11. Per the germline V gene, CDR1 is GTSNPN and CDR2 is SVGIG (reference sequence). This CDR3 is 14 amino acids long. CDR3 nucleotides: TGTGCCTTTACGAGCGGGAGAGGTATAAACATTCAGTACTTC. Its translation is CAFTSGRGINIQYF.

A note on this clone: Relative to the germline gene, one junction end is altered; a read error may explain this. The V gene is TRBV15, the J gene TRBJ1-1; the match to TRBD1 covers 7 bases. The germline V gene has CDR1 LNHNV and CDR2 YYDKDF (reference sequence). There are 15 residues in the CDR3. For the CDR3, the DNA is TGTGCCACCAGCCGAGATACAGGGGCCTACACTGAAGCTTTCTTT. Its translation: CATSRDTGAYTEAFF.

The chain joins TRBV9 to TRBJ2-1, with 10 bases aligning to TRBD2. CDR3 length equals 17 residues. Germline V gene lookup returns CDR1 SGDLS and CDR2 YYNGEE. J gave up 4 bases and V 3 bases, and 10 bases lay outside the gene matches. CDR3 DNA sequence: TGTGCCAGCAGCGCTCTCGGGACTAGCGCCATTTACAATGAGCAGTTCTTC. This encodes CASSALGTSAIYNEQFF. The full variable domain, its missing parts supplied by reference TRBV9 and TRBJ2-1, is DSGVTQTPKHLITATGQRVTLRCSPRSGDLSVYWYQQSLDQGLQFLIQYYNGEERAKGNILERFSAQQFPDLHSELNLSSLELGDSALYFCASSALGTSAIYNEQFFGPGTRLTVL.

This clone was seen a handful of times. It is unclear where the CDR3 begins or ends on the DNA, so no DNA is shown, and the CDR3 is as TCRdb lists it. The rearrangement links TRBV7-2 to TRBJ1-1. The CDR3 region is 15 residues in length, termini included. The germline V gene has CDR1 SGHTA and CDR2 FQGNSA. This CDR3 reads CASSFGPGFGTEAFF.

V is TRBV5-1 and J is TRBJ2-7; D is perhaps TRBD1 (5 bases). V was shortened by 0 bases and J by 3 bases, with 10 bases between the two germline ends. This CDR3 has 14 amino acids. Looked up from germline, CDR1 is SGHRS and CDR2 is YFSETQ. CDR3 bases: TGCGCCAGCAGCTTGGAACCCGACAGCTACGAGCAGTACTTC. This encodes CASSLEPDSYEQYF. Combining the CDR3 with reference TRBV5-1 and TRBJ2-7 gives the whole variable domain KAGVTQTPRYLIKTRGQQVTLSCSPISGHRSVSWYQQTPGQGLQFLFEYFSETQRNKGNFPGRFSGRQFSNSRSEMNVSTLELGDSALYLCASSLEPDSYEQYFGPGTRLTVT.

The rearrangement uses TRBV18 and TRBJ2-7; D is ambiguous. CDR1 and CDR2 (germline): KGHSH, LQKENI. The CDR3 has 12 residues. V lost 2 bases and J lost 4, with 6 bases in between. This CDR3 is CASSPNRYEQYF. The CDR3 coding sequence is TGTGCCAGCTCACCAAATCGGTACGAGCAGTACTTC.

The chain couples TRBV20-1 to TRBJ2-7; 8 positions match TRBD1. This CDR3 contains 11 residues. Per germline, CDR1 DFQATT and CDR2 SNEGSKA (reference sequence). With V trimmed by 6 bases and J by 6 bases, 4 bases remained unmatched. The chain's CDR3 is CSAGGQGEQYF. As DNA, the CDR3 is TGCAGTGCGGGAGGACAGGGCGAGCAGTACTTC.

The chain employs TRBV6-1 and TRBJ1-5; possible D gene TRBD1, 5 bases. Trimming pared 8 bases from V and 0 bases from J, leaving 11 bases between. The CDR3 runs to 14 residues. Germline assignment: CDR1 MNHNS and CDR2 SASEGT. The CDR3 DNA reads TGTGCCAGCGTTCCGGGGGGTAGCAATCAGCCCCAGCATTTT. It is translated as CASVPGGSNQPQHF.

V usage is TRBV5-6 and J usage is TRBJ1-1; D unclear. CDR1 is SGHDT, CDR2 YYEEEE, per germline. This CDR3 comprises 14 residues. Trimming removed 1 base at V and 1 base at J, with 8 bases between. The CDR3: CASSLPTGNTEAFF. The CDR3 bases are TGTGCCAGCAGCTTGCCTACGGGGAACACTGAAGCTTTCTTT.

CDR3 loop: CASSLVLGLIGELFF. In nucleotides, the CDR3 is TGTGCCAGCAGCTTAGTTCTGGGACTGATCGGGGAGCTGTTTTTT. This chain uses TRBV7-8 with TRBJ2-2, with TRBD2 as a possible D gene (6 bases). Looked up from germline, CDR1 is SGHVS and CDR2 is FQNEAQ. The CDR3 covers 15 residues. The V gene lost 1 base and the J gene lost 7 bases, with 13 bases spanning the gap.

J is TRBJ2-3 and V is TRBV19, with D possibly TRBD2 on 5 matching bases. Trimming left V 3 bases short and J 2 bases short, with 21 bases between. The CDR3 is 18 residues long. CDR1 is LNHDA, CDR2 SQIVND, per germline (reference sequence). CDR3 sequence reads: CASSIFGSIGGSTDTQYF. CDR3 sequence (DNA): TGTGCCAGTAGTATTTTCGGGTCGATCGGAGGATCCACAGATACGCAGTATTTT.

V gene TRBV19 combines with J gene TRBJ1-5, with a tentative D call TRBD1 (5 bases). This CDR3 has 15 amino acids. The germline V gene encodes CDR1 LNHDA and CDR2 SQIVND (reference sequence). V shed 3 bases and J shed 5 bases, with 14 bases lying between them. DNA of the CDR3: TGTGCCAGTAGTATCCAGGGCACAATAGATCAGCCCCAGCATTTT. Amino acids: CASSIQGTIDQPQHF.

The chain joins TRBV28 to TRBJ2-7, with TRBD2 identical over 7 bases. The CDR3 is made up of 14 amino acids. Germline-derived CDR1 and CDR2 are MDHEN and SYDVKM. Unmatched junction bases numbered 7, after V lost 5 bases and J lost 3 bases. CDR3 protein: CASSTRTRLYEQYF. Here the CDR3 DNA reads TGTGCCAGCAGTACGCGGACTAGACTCTACGAGCAGTACTTC. Variable domain in full (rest from reference TRBV28 and TRBJ2-7): DVKVTQSSRYLVKRTGEKVFLECVQDMDHENMFWYRQDPGLGLRLIYFSYDVKMKEKGDIPEGYSVSREKKERFSLILESASTNQTSMYLCASSTRTRLYEQYFGPGTRLTVT.

Only a few counts were recorded for this clone. The genes are TRBV11-1 and TRBJ2-7, with 13 bases lining up with TRBD2. The CDR3 has 16 residues. Germline loops: CDR1 SGHAT, CDR2 FQDESV (reference sequence). V lost 5 bases, J lost 0 bases, and 4 bases stayed unmatched. The chain's CDR3 is CASSLGLAGVSYEQYF. The CDR3 bases are TGTGCCAGCAGCCTAGGACTAGCGGGAGTCTCCTACGAGCAGTACTTC.

The chain links TRBV18 to TRBJ2-2; 14 bases are shared with TRBD2. This CDR3 is 18 amino acids long. Germline-derived CDR1 and CDR2 are KGHSH and LQKENI. V was clipped by 4 bases and J by 3 bases; unmatched bases: 7. The CDR3 region has the DNA TGTGCCAGCTCACTGAGACTAGCGGGAGGGCCCGACACCGGGGAGCTGTTTTTT. This codes for CASSLRLAGGPDTGELFF.

As regards this clone: The junction and the germline gene differ at one end; a read error may be behind it. This chain joins TRBV29-1 and TRBJ1-1, with 7 bases that match TRBD1. The CDR3 loop spans 11 amino acids. Germline lookup yields CDR1 SQVTM and CDR2 ANQGSEA. DNA for the CDR3: TGCAGCTTTGACAGGGTCACTGAAGCTTTCTTT. Its protein is CSFDRVTEAFF.

This clone was observed a few times. This sequence joins TRBV27 and TRBJ1-1; 7 bases line up with TRBD1. The junction had 18 bases not matched to a gene; V was cut back by 3 bases and J by 11 bases. The CDR3 runs to 16 residues. Germline values: CDR1 MNHEY, CDR2 SMNVEV (reference sequence). CDR3 in amino acids: CASSFLRLGQDLRAFF. CDR3 DNA: TGTGCCAGCAGTTTTTTGCGCCTAGGACAGGACTTGAGGGCTTTCTTT.

The genes are TRBV7-2 and TRBJ1-2; maybe TRBD1 (5 bases). Germline CDR1 and CDR2: SGHTA and FQGNSA. The CDR3 covers 17 residues. V lost 3 bases, J lost 2 bases, and 19 bases lay in between. The DNA for the CDR3 is TGTGCCAGCAGCTTTAGTTTTGTGACAGAAAGAAACTATGGCTACACCTTC. Translation: CASSFSFVTERNYGYTF.

The J gene is TRBJ2-7, the V gene TRBV30, with D perhaps TRBD2 (7 bases). CDR3 length equals 12 residues. V lost 0 bases, J lost 9 bases, and 12 bases lay in between. Germline CDR1 and CDR2: GTSNPN and SVGIG (reference sequence). The CDR3 is CAWSVGGAGQYF. CDR3 nucleotides: TGTGCCTGGAGTGTGGGGGGGGCTGGGCAGTACTTC.

The J gene is TRBJ1-2, the V gene TRBV16, with D perhaps TRBD1 (5 bases). CDR1 is KGHSY, CDR2 FQNENV, per germline. The CDR3 runs to 15 residues. The ends were cut back, 0 bases at V and 7 bases at J, with 15 bases in the middle. The CDR3 here is CASSQSFQGRAGYTF. In DNA form, the CDR3 reads TGTGCCAGCAGCCAATCATTTCAGGGCAGAGCTGGCTACACCTTC.

This clone appeared a single time. The rearrangement joins TRBV5-1 to TRBJ1-1, with 7 nucleotides matching TRBD1. The CDR3 totals 14 residues. Germline loops: CDR1 SGHRS, CDR2 YFSETQ. J was trimmed by 7 bases and V by 4 bases; bases with no gene match: 10. CDR3 sequence (DNA): TGCGCCAGCAGCACCACAGGGGAGGTCGGTGAAGCTTTCTTT. Its protein is CASSTTGEVGEAFF.

The chain uses TRBV19 and TRBJ2-5; perhaps TRBD2 as D (5 bases). V gave up 5 bases and J gave up 11 bases, with 15 bases separating them. The CDR3 spans 12 residues. Germline V lookup: CDR1 LNHDA, CDR2 SQIVND (reference sequence). CDR3 DNA sequence: TGTGCCAGTAGTCTAGCACGGGGTTCACAGTACTTC. Amino acids: CASSLARGSQYF.

In its sample, this clone was seen a few times. CDR3: CSVEDRLDTEAFF. CDR3 DNA: TGCAGCGTTGAAGATCGGTTAGACACTGAAGCTTTCTTT. The gene calls are TRBV29-1 and TRBJ1-1, with D unclear. The CDR3 is made up of 13 amino acids. Germline CDR1 and CDR2: SQVTM and ANQGSEA. V shed 0 bases and J shed 3 bases, with 8 bases lying between them.